This passage covers 29 T cell receptor beta chains from one sample sequenced in a study of EBV T-cell therapy then PD-1 blockade in nasopharyngeal carcinoma (dated by TCRdb to 2020 to 2023). The library came from the immunoSEQ multiplex PCR assay. The source is immuneACCESS, and TCRdb retained only in-frame sequences with V and J called. Part of the clones is not carried over; for the studies checked, unresolved V genes explain less than half of this, and the remainder is unexplained. A total of 25,000 or so clones appear in this sample, 75% to 90% of them only once. The ten largest account for over 25% of the sample. Explained via the paper, the treatment or condition label denotes: AdE1-LMPpoly-expanded autologous EBV-specific T-cell therapy followed by anti-PD-1 nivolumab. The antigens of these receptors remain unknown. The sample here was CD8+ T cells from blood, taken at day 61 from a patient whose treatment included autologous EBV-specific T cells and nivolumab. These receptors were taken from a man aged 35 to 55 with nasopharyngeal carcinoma.

The chain couples TRBV6-8 to TRBJ1-5, with 11 bases that match TRBD1. The junction had 13 bases not matched to a gene; V was cut back by 7 bases and J by 2 bases. The germline gives CDR1 MNHGY, CDR2 SAAAGT. The CDR3 length is 18 residues. CDR3: CASTPTGQGARGNQPQHF. The CDR3 DNA reads as TGTGCCAGCACCCCGACAGGACAGGGGGCGCGCGGCAATCAGCCCCAGCATTTT.

The rearrangement uses TRBV3-1 (or the pseudogene TRBV3-2) and TRBJ1-4; 9 nucleotides match TRBD1. CDR3 length: 14 amino acids. V lost 4 bases to trimming and J lost 8 bases; unmatched junction nucleotides: 5. From germline, CDR1 is LGHDT and CDR2 YNNKEL (reference sequence). CDR3 in amino acids: CASSPTGGREKLFF. CDR3 DNA sequence: TGTGCCAGCAGCCCGACAGGGGGAAGGGAAAAACTGTTTTTT.

This chain connects TRBV5-1 to TRBJ1-1, with no clear D. Trimming shortened V by 5 bases and J by 1 base, and 6 bases separated the two germline ends. The CDR3 totals 12 residues. Germline V CDR1 and CDR2: SGHRS, YFSETQ. In DNA form, the CDR3 reads TGCGCCAGCAGGGCACCGAACACTGAAGCTTTCTTT. Residues: CASRAPNTEAFF. Full variable domain (rest looked up from reference TRBV5-1 and TRBJ1-1): KAGVTQTPRYLIKTRGQQVTLSCSPISGHRSVSWYQQTPGQGLQFLFEYFSETQRNKGNFPGRFSGRQFSNSRSEMNVSTLELGDSALYLCASRAPNTEAFFGQGTRLTVV.

The V call is TRBV27, the J call TRBJ2-5; D might be TRBD2 (5 bases). Germline V lookup: CDR1 MNHEY, CDR2 SMNVEV (reference sequence). The ends were cut back, 4 bases at V and 5 bases at J, with 11 bases in the middle. This CDR3 is 13 amino acids long. The CDR3 bases are TGTGCCAGCAGTTCGGACTTGCTGGAGACCCAGTACTTC. As protein: CASSSDLLETQYF.

This chain connects TRBV27 to TRBJ2-5, with 11 bases lining up with TRBD1. The CDR3 has 15 residues. CDR1 and CDR2 (germline): MNHEY, SMNVEV (reference sequence). Trimming at V came to 5 bases and at J to 5 bases, leaving 7 bases not matched to a gene. CDR3 protein: CASSPRDRGTETQYF. The CDR3 DNA reads as TGTGCCAGCAGTCCGCGGGACAGGGGGACGGAGACCCAGTACTTC.

The chain recombines TRBV29-1 with TRBJ2-3; the D gene could be TRBD1 or TRBD2 (6 bases each). This CDR3 is built from 14 residues. Germline values: CDR1 SQVTM, CDR2 ANQGSEA. Between the trimmed V and J ends, which lost 2 bases and 5 bases, there was a span of 14 bases. The CDR3 region has the DNA TGCAGCGTTGAACTAGTCGGGGGCGAAGATACGCAGTATTTT. It encodes CSVELVGGEDTQYF.

The chain employs TRBV13 and TRBJ2-7, with TRBD1 identical over 9 bases. V trimming: 4 bases; J trimming: 4 bases; junction bases outside the gene matches: 8. The CDR3 is 15 residues long. CDR1 is PRHDT and CDR2 is FYEKMQ in the germline V gene (reference sequence). CDR3 sequence: CASSSVEQGAYEQYF. The CDR3 DNA reads as TGTGCCAGCAGCTCTGTCGAACAGGGGGCATACGAGCAGTACTTC.

V is TRBV27 and J is TRBJ2-1; tentatively, D is TRBD1 (6 bases). Germline V CDR1 and CDR2: MNHEY, SMNVEV (reference sequence). CDR3 length: 13 residues. The V end lost 6 bases, the J end lost 6 bases, and 12 bases lay between the germline ends. CDR3 DNA sequence: TGTGCCAGCAGCCCTAGCAGGGGCAATGAGCAGTTCTTC. This translates into CASSPSRGNEQFF.

This chain uses TRBV15 with TRBJ1-5; TRBD1 matches 8 bases. The V gene's germline CDR1 is LNHNV and CDR2 YYDKDF (reference sequence). The CDR3 consists of 15 residues. Trimming took 2 bases from V and 2 from J; bases not matched to a gene: 2. The CDR3 nucleotides read TGTGCCACCAGCAGATACAGGGGGGGCAATCAGCCCCAGCATTTT. This translates into CATSRYRGGNQPQHF.

The genes are TRBV6-2 or TRBV6-3 and TRBJ1-1, with D maybe TRBD1 (6 bases). V was cut by 3 bases and J by 1 base, with 12 bases left in between. This CDR3 is 15 amino acids long. In germline, CDR1 is MNHEY, CDR2 SVGEGT. CDR3 in amino acids: CASSYYGQPNTEAFF. The CDR3 DNA is TGTGCCAGCAGTTATTATGGACAGCCGAACACTGAAGCTTTCTTT.

The chain recombines TRBV28 with TRBJ2-2; 11 bases agree with TRBD1. CDR1 is MDHEN and CDR2 is SYDVKM in the germline V gene. The CDR3 has 15 amino acids. V was pared by 4 bases and J by 6 bases, with 4 bases of the junction left unmatched. CDR3 sequence reads: CASSSGTGGPGELFF. CDR3 nucleotide sequence: TGTGCCAGCAGTTCCGGGACAGGGGGGCCCGGGGAGCTGTTTTTT.

V and J are TRBV7-9 and TRBJ1-3, with 8 bases lining up with TRBD1. J lost 4 bases, V lost 5 bases, and 10 bases had no gene match. The CDR3 is 16 amino acids. CDR1 is SEHNR and CDR2 is FQNEAQ in the germline V gene (reference sequence). CDR3 in amino acids: CASSLPPGTGGNTIYF. The CDR3 region has the DNA TGTGCCAGCAGCCTGCCCCCCGGGACAGGAGGAAACACCATATATTTT.

To note about this clone: At one boundary the junction diverges from the germline segment, which might be a read error. The genes are TRBV19 and TRBJ2-7; either TRBD1 or TRBD2 may supply D (5 bases each). The CDR3 contains 14 residues. Germline CDR1 LNHDA, CDR2 SQIVND (reference sequence). As DNA, the CDR3 is TGTGCCAGTAGTCTAGAGGGGAGCCCCTACGAGCAGTACTTC. Its protein product is CASSLEGSPYEQYF.

V is TRBV6-4 and J is TRBJ2-1, with D maybe TRBD2 (7 bases). Trimming took off 4 bases at V and 10 bases at J, with 17 bases between the two ends. Germline lookup yields CDR1 MRHNA and CDR2 SNTAGT. The CDR3 spans 14 residues. This CDR3 is CASSGHGGGQEQFF. CDR3 DNA: TGTGCCAGCAGTGGCCATGGGGGGGGCCAGGAGCAGTTCTTC.

This clone has only a few counts. The rearrangement joins TRBV5-1 to TRBJ1-2; 10 positions match TRBD1. V trimming: 4 bases; J trimming: 4 bases; junction bases outside the gene matches: 7. The CDR3 spans 15 residues. Germline V CDR1 and CDR2: SGHRS, YFSETQ. DNA for the CDR3: TGCGCCAGCAGCACGGGACAGGGGTTATCCTATGGCTACACCTTC. Residues: CASSTGQGLSYGYTF.

This rearrangement joins TRBV13 to TRBJ2-7; D remains ambiguous. Germline V gives CDR1 PRHDT, CDR2 FYEKMQ (reference sequence). V was clipped by 1 base and J by 3 bases, with 4 bases between them. This CDR3 comprises 12 residues. CDR3 sequence reads: CASSLESYEQYF. Written as DNA, the CDR3 is TGTGCCAGCAGCTTAGAAAGCTACGAGCAGTACTTC.

This rearrangement joins TRBV9 to TRBJ2-7, with TRBD2 matching 8 bases. From germline, CDR1 is SGDLS and CDR2 YYNGEE. J gave up 0 bases and V 3 bases, and 5 bases lay outside the gene matches. This CDR3 is 15 amino acids long. CDR3 sequence reads: CASSASGGPSYEQYF. The CDR3 bases are TGTGCCAGCAGCGCCTCGGGGGGGCCCTCCTACGAGCAGTACTTC.

This clone was counted between two and nine times. V is TRBV9 and J is TRBJ1-6; D unresolved. There are 15 residues in the CDR3. Trimming shortened V by 1 base and J by 9 bases, and 14 bases separated the two germline ends. Germline V gene data show CDR1 as SGDLS and CDR2 as YYNGEE. The CDR3 nucleotides read TGTGCCAGCAGCGTATTAGGGTTCGAGGGTTCACCCCTCCACTTT. This sequence encodes CASSVLGFEGSPLHF. The complete variable domain, with remaining parts taken from reference TRBV9 and TRBJ1-6, reads DSGVTQTPKHLITATGQRVTLRCSPRSGDLSVYWYQQSLDQGLQFLIQYYNGEERAKGNILERFSAQQFPDLHSELNLSSLELGDSALYFCASSVLGFEGSPLHFGNGTRLTVT.

This clone showed up just a few times. The chain has TRBV4-2 and TRBJ2-7, with D possibly TRBD2 on 6 matching bases. This CDR3 is 15 amino acids long. Between the trimmed V and J ends, which lost 2 bases and 0 bases, there was a span of 11 bases. Germline values: CDR1 LGHNA, CDR2 YNFKEQ. CDR3 coding DNA: TGTGCCAGCAGCCAACTCCGGGACTCCTCCTACGAGCAGTACTTC. Translating gives CASSQLRDSSYEQYF.

The rearrangement joins TRBV13 to TRBJ2-7, with 8 positions matching TRBD2. The CDR3 sequence is 13 residues long. The V gene's germline CDR1 is PRHDT and CDR2 FYEKMQ (reference sequence). CDR3 region: CSAGGSRPYEQYF. The CDR3 DNA sequence: TGTTCCGCGGGGGGCAGTAGGCCCTACGAGCAGTACTTC. The full variable domain, rest sourced from reference TRBV13 and TRBJ2-7, is AAGVIQSPRHLIKEKRETATLKCYPIPRHDTVYWYQQGPGQDPQFLISFYEKMQSDKGSIPDRFSAQQFSDYHSELNMSSLELGDSALYFCSAGGSRPYEQYFGPGTRLTVT.

This clone is medium-sized by share. The rearrangement joins TRBV4-2 to TRBJ2-7, with unresolved D. Between the trimmed V and J ends, which lost 1 base and 0 bases, there was a span of 7 bases. CDR1 is LGHNA, CDR2 YNFKEQ, per germline. The CDR3 is 14 amino acids. In DNA, the CDR3 is TGTGCCAGCAGCCAAGTTGACGGCTCCTACGAGCAGTACTTC. Translation gives CASSQVDGSYEQYF.

This clone occurred a few times. This chain uses TRBV6-2 or TRBV6-3 with TRBJ1-5; no clear D. Germline V gives CDR1 MNHEY, CDR2 SVGEGT. This CDR3 has 14 residues. The ends were cut back, 4 bases at V and 3 bases at J, with 10 bases in the middle. In nucleotides, the CDR3 is TGTGCCAGCAGTTTATGGCAGGACAATCAGCCCCAGCATTTT. Protein sequence: CASSLWQDNQPQHF.

This clone appeared a few times. The same CDR3 is also encoded by other DNA sequences in this sample. V usage is TRBV7-9 and J usage is TRBJ1-2; 8 bases are shared with TRBD1. The junction had 1 base not matched to a gene; V was cut back by 1 base and J by 6 bases. The germline V gene has CDR1 SEHNR and CDR2 FQNEAQ (reference sequence). This CDR3 region has 13 residues. The CDR3 DNA reads as TGTGCCAGCAGCTTAGGACAGGGGAATGGCTACACCTTC. Its protein is CASSLGQGNGYTF.

The chain employs TRBV9 and TRBJ1-1, with 11 bases aligning to TRBD1. Losses at the gene ends were 4 bases for V and 4 bases for J; bases not matched to a gene: 9. The CDR3 covers 16 residues. In germline, CDR1 is SGDLS, CDR2 YYNGEE. The chain's CDR3 is CASSTFRTGGSTEAFF. As DNA, the CDR3 is TGTGCCAGCAGCACGTTCCGGACAGGGGGCAGCACTGAAGCTTTCTTT.

This clone was seen a handful of times. The chain is built from TRBV6-5 and TRBJ2-6, with D possibly TRBD2 on 6 matching bases. The CDR3 sequence is 15 residues long. V dropped 2 bases and J dropped 3 bases, with 8 bases sitting between them. Germline V lookup: CDR1 MNHEY, CDR2 SVGAGI. The CDR3 region is CASSYGGDGANVLTF. DNA of the CDR3: TGTGCCAGCAGTTACGGAGGGGATGGGGCCAACGTCCTGACTTTC.

The rearrangement links TRBV6-1 to TRBJ2-5, with D possibly matching TRBD2 (5 bases). V lost 2 bases, J lost 9 bases, and 16 bases lay in between. The CDR3 runs 14 residues. Germline loops: CDR1 MNHNS, CDR2 SASEGT. CDR3 DNA sequence: TGTGCCAGCAGTGAACGTACTAGTCCCTCGGCCCAGTACTTC. Protein sequence: CASSERTSPSAQYF.

This sequence joins TRBV5-6 and TRBJ2-7; D tentatively fits TRBD1 or TRBD2 (6 bases each). CDR3 length: 16 residues. V was trimmed by 0 bases and J by 0 bases, leaving 13 bases between them. Germline CDR1 reads SGHDT; CDR2 reads YYEEEE. In DNA, the CDR3 is TGTGCCAGCAGCTTGGCTGGGGGGCGCGACTCCTACGAGCAGTACTTC. Translation: CASSLAGGRDSYEQYF.

The chain is built from TRBV7-2 and TRBJ1-2, with 9 nucleotides matching TRBD1. V shed 4 bases, J shed 6 bases, and the junction held 9 bases outside the gene matches. The CDR3 loop spans 15 amino acids. Germline V gives CDR1 SGHTA, CDR2 FQGNSA. As DNA, the CDR3 is TGTGCCAGCAGCTCGTCCCGGGACAGGGCCGATGGCTACACCTTC. This sequence encodes CASSSSRDRADGYTF.

The V call is TRBV6-5, the J call TRBJ2-1; no reliable D call. This CDR3 is built from 15 residues. Trimming removed 6 bases at V and 0 bases at J, with 12 bases between. Per germline, CDR1 MNHEY and CDR2 SVGAGI. Here the CDR3 reads CASSVFAASYNEQFF. The CDR3 region has the DNA TGTGCCAGCAGCGTTTTCGCCGCCTCCTACAATGAGCAGTTCTTC.